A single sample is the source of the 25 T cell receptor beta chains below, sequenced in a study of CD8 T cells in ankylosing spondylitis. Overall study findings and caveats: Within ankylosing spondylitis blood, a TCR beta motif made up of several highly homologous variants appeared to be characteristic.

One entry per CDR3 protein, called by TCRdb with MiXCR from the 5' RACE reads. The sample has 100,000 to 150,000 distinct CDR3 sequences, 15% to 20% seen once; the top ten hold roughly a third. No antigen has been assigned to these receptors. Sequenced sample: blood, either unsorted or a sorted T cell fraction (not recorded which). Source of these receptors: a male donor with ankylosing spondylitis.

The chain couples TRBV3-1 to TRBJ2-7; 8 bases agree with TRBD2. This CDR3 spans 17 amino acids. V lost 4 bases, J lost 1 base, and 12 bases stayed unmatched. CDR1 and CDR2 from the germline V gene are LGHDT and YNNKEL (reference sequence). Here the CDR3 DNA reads TGTGCCAGCAGCCCAAGGCGCACCGGGACTAGTTCCTACGAGCAGTACTTC. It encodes CASSPRRTGTSSYEQYF.

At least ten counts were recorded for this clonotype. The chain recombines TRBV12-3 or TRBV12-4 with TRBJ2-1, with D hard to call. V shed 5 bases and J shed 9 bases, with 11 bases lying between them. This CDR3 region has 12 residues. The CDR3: CASSPYSSEQFF. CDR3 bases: TGTGCCAGCAGTCCTTACTCCAGTGAGCAGTTCTTC.

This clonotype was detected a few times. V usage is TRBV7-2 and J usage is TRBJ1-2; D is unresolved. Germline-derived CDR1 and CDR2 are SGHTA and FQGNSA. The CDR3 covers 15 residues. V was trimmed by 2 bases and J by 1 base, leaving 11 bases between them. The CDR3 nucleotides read TGTGCCAGCAGCTTACTAGGAATTCTTAACTATGGCTACACCTTC. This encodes CASSLLGILNYGYTF.

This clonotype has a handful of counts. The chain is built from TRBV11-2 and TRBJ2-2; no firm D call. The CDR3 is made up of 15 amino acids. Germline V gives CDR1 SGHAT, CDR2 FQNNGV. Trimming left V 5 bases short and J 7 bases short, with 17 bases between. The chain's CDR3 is CASSLPNTGGGELFF. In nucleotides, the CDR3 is TGTGCCAGCAGCCTACCAAACACCGGCGGCGGGGAGCTGTTTTTT.

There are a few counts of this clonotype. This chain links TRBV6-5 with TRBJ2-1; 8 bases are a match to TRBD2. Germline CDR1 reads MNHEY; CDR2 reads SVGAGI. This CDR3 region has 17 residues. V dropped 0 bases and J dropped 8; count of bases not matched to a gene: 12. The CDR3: CASSYSVLAGRAYEQFF. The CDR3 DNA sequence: TGTGCCAGCAGTTACTCGGTGCTGGCCGGGAGGGCCTATGAGCAGTTCTTC.

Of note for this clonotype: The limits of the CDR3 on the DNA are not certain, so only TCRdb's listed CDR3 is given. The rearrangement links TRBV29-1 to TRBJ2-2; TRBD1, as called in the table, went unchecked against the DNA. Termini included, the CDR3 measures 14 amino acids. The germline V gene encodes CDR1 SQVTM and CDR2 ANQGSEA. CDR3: CSVRLDRAGELFFF.

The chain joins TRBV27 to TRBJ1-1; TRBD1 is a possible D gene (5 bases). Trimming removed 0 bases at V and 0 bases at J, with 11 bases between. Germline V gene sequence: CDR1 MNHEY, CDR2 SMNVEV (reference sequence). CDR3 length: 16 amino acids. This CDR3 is CASSLSGWGMNTEAFF. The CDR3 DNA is TGTGCCAGCAGTTTATCGGGGTGGGGGATGAACACTGAAGCTTTCTTT.

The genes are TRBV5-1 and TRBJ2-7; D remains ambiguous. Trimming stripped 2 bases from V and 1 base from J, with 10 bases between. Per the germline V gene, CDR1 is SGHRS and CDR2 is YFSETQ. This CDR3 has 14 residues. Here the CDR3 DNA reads TGCGCCAGCAGCTTCACATTAACTTCCTACGAGCAGTACTTC. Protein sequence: CASSFTLTSYEQYF.

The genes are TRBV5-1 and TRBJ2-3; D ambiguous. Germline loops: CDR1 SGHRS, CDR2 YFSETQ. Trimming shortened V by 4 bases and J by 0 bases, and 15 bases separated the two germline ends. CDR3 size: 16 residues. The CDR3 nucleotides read TGCGCCAGCAGCGGCAATATGTGGCGGAGCACAGATACGCAGTATTTT. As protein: CASSGNMWRSTDTQYF.

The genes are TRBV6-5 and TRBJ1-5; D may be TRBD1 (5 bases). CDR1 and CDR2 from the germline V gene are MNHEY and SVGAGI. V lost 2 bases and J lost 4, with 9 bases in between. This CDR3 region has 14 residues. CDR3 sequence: CASSYGSGNQPQHF. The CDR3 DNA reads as TGTGCCAGCAGTTACGGGTCAGGGAATCAGCCCCAGCATTTT.

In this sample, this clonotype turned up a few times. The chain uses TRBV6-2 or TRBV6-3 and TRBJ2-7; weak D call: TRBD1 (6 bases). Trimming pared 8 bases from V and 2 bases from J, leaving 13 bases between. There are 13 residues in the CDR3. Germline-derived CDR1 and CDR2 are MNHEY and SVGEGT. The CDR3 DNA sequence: TGTGCCAGCCTTGACAGGCCGACCTACGAGCAGTACTTC. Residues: CASLDRPTYEQYF.

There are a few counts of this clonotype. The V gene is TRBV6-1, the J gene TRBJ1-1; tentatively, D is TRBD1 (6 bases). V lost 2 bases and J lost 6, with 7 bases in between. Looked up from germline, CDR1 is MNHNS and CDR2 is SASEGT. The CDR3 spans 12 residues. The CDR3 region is CASSESGAEAFF. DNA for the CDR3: TGTGCCAGCAGTGAATCAGGGGCTGAAGCTTTCTTT.

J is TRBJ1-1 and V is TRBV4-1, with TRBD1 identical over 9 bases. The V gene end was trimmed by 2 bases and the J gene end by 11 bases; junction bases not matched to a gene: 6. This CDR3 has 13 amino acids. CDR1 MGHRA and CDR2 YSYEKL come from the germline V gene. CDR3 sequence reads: CASSQQQGAEAFF. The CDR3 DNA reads TGCGCCAGCAGCCAACAACAGGGGGCGGAGGCTTTCTTT.

The CDR3 here is CASSWGQGQETQYF. The DNA of the CDR3 is TGCGCCAGCAGCTGGGGGCAGGGCCAAGAGACCCAGTACTTC. This chain links TRBV5-1 with TRBJ2-5, with D maybe TRBD1 (6 bases). The germline gives CDR1 SGHRS, CDR2 YFSETQ. The CDR3 is made up of 14 amino acids. V gave up 3 bases and J gave up 1 base, with 10 bases separating them.

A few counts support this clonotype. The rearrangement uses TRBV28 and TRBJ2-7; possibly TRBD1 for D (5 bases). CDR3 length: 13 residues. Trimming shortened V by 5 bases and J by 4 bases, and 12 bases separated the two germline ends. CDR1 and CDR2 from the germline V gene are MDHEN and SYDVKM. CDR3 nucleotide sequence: TGTGCCAGCAGTCCGTCGACAGATTACGAGCAGTACTTC. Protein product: CASSPSTDYEQYF.

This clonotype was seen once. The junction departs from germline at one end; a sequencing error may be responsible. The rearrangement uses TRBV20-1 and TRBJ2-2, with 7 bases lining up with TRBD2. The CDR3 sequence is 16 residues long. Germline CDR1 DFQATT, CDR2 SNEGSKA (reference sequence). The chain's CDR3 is CSAPQGRAPNTGKLFF. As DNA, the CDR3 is TGCAGTGCCCCCCAAGGGAGGGCCCCAAACACCGGGAAGCTGTTTTTT.

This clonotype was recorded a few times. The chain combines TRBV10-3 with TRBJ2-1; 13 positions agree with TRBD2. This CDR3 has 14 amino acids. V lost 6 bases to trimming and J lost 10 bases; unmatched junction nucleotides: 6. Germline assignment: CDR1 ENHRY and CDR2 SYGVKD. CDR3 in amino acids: CAIRGGLAGDEQFF. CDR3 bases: TGTGCCATCAGAGGTGGACTAGCGGGGGACGAGCAGTTCTTC.

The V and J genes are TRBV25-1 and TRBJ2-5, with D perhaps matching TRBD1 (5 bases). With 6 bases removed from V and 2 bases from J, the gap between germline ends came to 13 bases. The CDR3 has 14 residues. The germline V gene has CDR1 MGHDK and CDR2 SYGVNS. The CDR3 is CASSVGAIQETQYF. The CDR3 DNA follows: TGTGCCAGCAGCGTAGGGGCGATTCAAGAGACCCAGTACTTC.

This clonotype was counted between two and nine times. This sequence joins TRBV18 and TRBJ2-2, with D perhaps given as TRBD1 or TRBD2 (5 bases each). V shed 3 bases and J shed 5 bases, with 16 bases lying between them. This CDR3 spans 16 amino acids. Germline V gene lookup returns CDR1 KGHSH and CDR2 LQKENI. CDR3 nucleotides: TGTGCCAGCTCACCTGGGACGGCAGGGAGTACCGGGGAGCTGTTTTTT. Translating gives CASSPGTAGSTGELFF.

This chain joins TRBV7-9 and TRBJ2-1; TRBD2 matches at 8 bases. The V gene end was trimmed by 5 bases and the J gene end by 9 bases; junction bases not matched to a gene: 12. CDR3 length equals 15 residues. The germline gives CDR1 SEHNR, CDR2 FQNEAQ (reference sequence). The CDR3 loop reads CASSPFGTGGVEQFF. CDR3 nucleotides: TGTGCCAGCAGCCCCTTTGGGACGGGAGGGGTTGAGCAGTTCTTC.

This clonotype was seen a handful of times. The CDR3 here is CASSALYEQYF. The CDR3 nucleotides are TGTGCCAGCAGTGCCCTTTACGAGCAGTACTTC. The chain links TRBV28 to TRBJ2-7; D call uncertain. This CDR3 comprises 11 residues. V lost 5 bases, J lost 4 bases, and 6 bases lay in between. Germline CDR1 reads MDHEN; CDR2 reads SYDVKM. Combining the CDR3 with reference TRBV28 and TRBJ2-7 gives the whole variable domain DVKVTQSSRYLVKRTGEKVFLECVQDMDHENMFWYRQDPGLGLRLIYFSYDVKMKEKGDIPEGYSVSREKKERFSLILESASTNQTSMYLCASSALYEQYFGPGTRLTVT.

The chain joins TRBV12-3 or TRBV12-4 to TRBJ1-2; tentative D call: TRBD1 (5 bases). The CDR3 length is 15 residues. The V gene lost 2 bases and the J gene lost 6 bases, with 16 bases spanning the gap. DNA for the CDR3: TGTGCCAGCAGTTTAAAGGGACGTGGGAGGCATGGCTACACCTTC. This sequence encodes CASSLKGRGRHGYTF.

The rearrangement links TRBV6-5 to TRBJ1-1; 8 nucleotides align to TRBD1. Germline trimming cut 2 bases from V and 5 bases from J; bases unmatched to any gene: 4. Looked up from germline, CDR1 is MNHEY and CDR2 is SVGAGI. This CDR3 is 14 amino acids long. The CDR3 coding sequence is TGTGCCAGCAGTTACGGGCAGGGGGCAACTGAAGCTTTCTTT. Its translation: CASSYGQGATEAFF.

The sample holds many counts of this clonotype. The CDR3 spells CSAPNSDRAYGYTF. CDR3 DNA sequence: TGCAGTGCCCCGAACTCGGATCGGGCTTATGGCTACACCTTC. The J gene is TRBJ1-2, the V gene TRBV20-1; D is ambiguous. This CDR3 has 14 amino acids. Germline CDR1 and CDR2: DFQATT and SNEGSKA (reference sequence). V was cut by 6 bases and J by 5 bases, with 19 bases left in between.

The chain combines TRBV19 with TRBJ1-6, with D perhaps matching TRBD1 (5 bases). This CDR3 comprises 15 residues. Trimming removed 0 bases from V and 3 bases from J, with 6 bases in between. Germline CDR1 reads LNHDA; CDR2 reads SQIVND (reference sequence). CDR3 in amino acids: CASSIDDSYNSPLHF. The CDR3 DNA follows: TGTGCCAGTAGTATAGACGACAGCTATAATTCACCCCTCCACTTT.